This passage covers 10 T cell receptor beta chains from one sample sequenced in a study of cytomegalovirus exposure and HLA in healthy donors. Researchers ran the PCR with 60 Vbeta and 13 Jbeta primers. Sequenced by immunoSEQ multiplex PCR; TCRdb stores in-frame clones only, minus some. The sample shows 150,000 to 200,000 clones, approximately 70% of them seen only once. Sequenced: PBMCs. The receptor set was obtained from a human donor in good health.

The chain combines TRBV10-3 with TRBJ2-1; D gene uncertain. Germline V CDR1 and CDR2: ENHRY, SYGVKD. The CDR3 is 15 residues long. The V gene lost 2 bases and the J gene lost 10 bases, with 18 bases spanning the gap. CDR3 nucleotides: TGTGCCATCAGTGAGAGCACTAATCCCAGTAGCGAGCAGTTCTTC. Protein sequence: CAISESTNPSSEQFF.

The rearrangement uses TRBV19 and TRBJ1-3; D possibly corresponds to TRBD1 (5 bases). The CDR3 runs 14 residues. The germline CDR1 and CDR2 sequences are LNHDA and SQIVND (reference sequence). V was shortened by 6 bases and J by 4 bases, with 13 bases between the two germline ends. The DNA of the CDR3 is TGTGCCAGTAGGGCCGGGGGGGTCGGAAACACCATATATTTT. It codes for CASRAGGVGNTIYF.

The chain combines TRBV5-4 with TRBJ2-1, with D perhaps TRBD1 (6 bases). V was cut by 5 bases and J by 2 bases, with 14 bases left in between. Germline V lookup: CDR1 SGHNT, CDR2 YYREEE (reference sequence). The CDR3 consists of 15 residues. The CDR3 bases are TGTGCCAGCAGTTCCGAGGACAGAACCTACAATGAGCAGTTCTTC. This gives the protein CASSSEDRTYNEQFF.

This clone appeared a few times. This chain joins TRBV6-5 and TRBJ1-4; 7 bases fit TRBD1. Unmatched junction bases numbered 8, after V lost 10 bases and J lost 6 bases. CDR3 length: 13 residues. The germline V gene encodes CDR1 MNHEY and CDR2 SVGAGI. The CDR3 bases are TGTGCCATTACGACAGGGTCGGATGAAAAACTGTTTTTT. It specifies CAITTGSDEKLFF.

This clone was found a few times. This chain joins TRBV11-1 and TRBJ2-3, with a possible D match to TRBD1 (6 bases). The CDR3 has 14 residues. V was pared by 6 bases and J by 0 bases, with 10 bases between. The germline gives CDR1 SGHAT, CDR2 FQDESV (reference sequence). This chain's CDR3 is CASRRGISTDTQYF. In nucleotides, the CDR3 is TGTGCCAGCAGGAGGGGGATTAGCACAGATACGCAGTATTTT.

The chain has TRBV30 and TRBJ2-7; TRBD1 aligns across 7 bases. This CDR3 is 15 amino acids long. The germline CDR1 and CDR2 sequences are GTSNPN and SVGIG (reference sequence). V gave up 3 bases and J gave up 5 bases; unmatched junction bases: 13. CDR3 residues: CAWRGGRTGQDEQYF. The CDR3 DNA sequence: TGTGCCTGGAGAGGGGGCCGCACAGGGCAGGACGAGCAGTACTTC.

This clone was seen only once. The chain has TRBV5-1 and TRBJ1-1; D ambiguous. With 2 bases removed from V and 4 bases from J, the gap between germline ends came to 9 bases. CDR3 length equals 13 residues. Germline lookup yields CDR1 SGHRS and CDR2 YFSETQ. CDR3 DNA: TGCGCCAGCAGCTTCCCATTTAGCACTGAAGCTTTCTTT. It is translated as CASSFPFSTEAFF. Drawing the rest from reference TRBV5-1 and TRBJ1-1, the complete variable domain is KAGVTQTPRYLIKTRGQQVTLSCSPISGHRSVSWYQQTPGQGLQFLFEYFSETQRNKGNFPGRFSGRQFSNSRSEMNVSTLELGDSALYLCASSFPFSTEAFFGQGTRLTVV.

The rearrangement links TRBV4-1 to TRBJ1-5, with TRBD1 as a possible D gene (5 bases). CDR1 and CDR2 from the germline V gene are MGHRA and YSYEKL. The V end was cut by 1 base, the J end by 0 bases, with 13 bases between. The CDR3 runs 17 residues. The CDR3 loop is CASSQGAGVVSNQPQHF. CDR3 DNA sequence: TGCGCCAGCAGCCAAGGGGCGGGGGTGGTTAGCAATCAGCCCCAGCATTTT.

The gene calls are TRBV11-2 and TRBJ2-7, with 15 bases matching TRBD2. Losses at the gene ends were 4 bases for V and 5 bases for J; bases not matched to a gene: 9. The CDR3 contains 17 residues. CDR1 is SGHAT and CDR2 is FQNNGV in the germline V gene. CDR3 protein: CASSSGTSGGSSDEQYF. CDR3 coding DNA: TGTGCCAGCAGCTCCGGGACTAGCGGGGGGTCTAGCGACGAGCAGTACTTC.

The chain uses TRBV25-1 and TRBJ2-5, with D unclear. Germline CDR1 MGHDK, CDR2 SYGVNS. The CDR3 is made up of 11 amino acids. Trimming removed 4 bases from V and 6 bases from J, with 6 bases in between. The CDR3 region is CASSVGQTQYF. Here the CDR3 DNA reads TGTGCCAGCAGTGTTGGCCAGACCCAGTACTTC.